These T cell receptor beta chains were read from a single sample in a study of T cells in Graves' hyperthyroidism and ophthalmopathy. TCRdb called the multiplex PCR reads again in MiXCR, with one record for every CDR3 protein. The data hold fewer than 450,000 distinct CDR3 sequences, with 17% observed a single time. The sequenced material came from blood. The origin of the receptors is a woman under 40 with Graves' hyperthyroidism that later progressed to Graves' ophthalmopathy. The CDR3 runs from the conserved cysteine through the conserved F or W. Each record gives: clone size, V gene, J gene, D gene, CDR3 DNA, CDR3 protein. A D gene is named only where the DNA matches it firmly. Size is stated for part of the rows, as once, few or many counts, or as a class when the clone is expanded.

size: many
V: TRBV10-3
J: TRBJ2-6
D: NA
DNA: TGTGCCATCAGTGGGCGGCCCTCTGGGGCCAACGTCCTGACTTTC
CDR3: CAISGRPSGANVLTF

size: NA
V: TRBV27
J: TRBJ1-1
D: NA
DNA: TGTGCCAGCAGTCCCCTCGGGGTGACTGAAGCTTTCTTT
CDR3: CASSPLGVTEAFF

size: many
V: TRBV6-2/TRBV6-3
J: TRBJ1-1
D: NA
DNA: TGTGCCAGCAGGACAGGTTCTAATGAAGCTTTCTTT
CDR3: CASRTGSNEAFF

size: many
V: TRBV5-1
J: TRBJ1-1
D: NA
DNA: TGCGCCAGCAGCCCACTAGGGCCCTCTGAAGCTTTCTTT
CDR3: CASSPLGPSEAFF

size: large
V: TRBV12-3/TRBV12-4
J: TRBJ1-5
D: NA
DNA: TGTGCCAGCAGTTTAGTCGGAAGCAATCAGCCCCAGCATTTT
CDR3: CASSLVGSNQPQHF

size: many
V: TRBV2
J: TRBJ2-3
D: NA
DNA: TGTGCCAGCCGGGTAGCAGCAGATACGCAGTATTTT
CDR3: CASRVAADTQYF

size: many
V: TRBV18
J: TRBJ2-7
D: NA
DNA: TGTGCCAGCTCAATTCAGGGACCCGAGCAGTACTTC
CDR3: CASSIQGPEQYF

size: many
V: TRBV10-3
J: TRBJ1-6
D: NA
DNA: TGTGCCATCAGTGAGTCGAACGGGGGTGATTCACCCCTCCACTTT
CDR3: CAISESNGGDSPLHF

size: few
V: TRBV29-1
J: TRBJ2-2
D: NA
DNA: TGCAGCGTTGAAGGGGGAAACACCGGGGAGCTGTTTTTT
CDR3: CSVEGGNTGELFF

size: many
V: TRBV6-5
J: TRBJ2-6
D: NA
DNA: TGTGCCAGCAGTTACAGGCAGGGGTCTTTTTCTGGGGCCAACGTCCTGACTTTC
CDR3: CASSYRQGSFSGANVLTF

size: NA
V: TRBV7-2
J: TRBJ1-1
D: NA
DNA: TGTGCCAGCAGCTTTCGTATCGGTTCAGGGGAGAGCACTGAAGCTTTCTTT
CDR3: CASSFRIGSGESTEAFF

size: NA
V: TRBV28
J: TRBJ1-5
D: NA
DNA: TGTGCCAGCAGCCCTGATTATAGCAATCAGCCCCAGCATTTT
CDR3: CASSPDYSNQPQHF

size: many
V: TRBV27
J: TRBJ2-5
D: NA
DNA: TGTGCCAGCAGTTGGGGTCTCACAGAGACCCAGTACTTC
CDR3: CASSWGLTETQYF

size: many
V: TRBV28
J: TRBJ1-1
D: NA
DNA: TGTGCCAGCAGTTTATCAGCAGGGAACACTGAAGCTTTCTTT
CDR3: CASSLSAGNTEAFF

size: NA
V: TRBV19
J: TRBJ2-7
D: NA
DNA: TGTGCCAGTAGTCTCATCCATGGCAGGGGTTCCTACGAGCAGTACTTC
CDR3: CASSLIHGRGSYEQYF

size: many
V: TRBV10-2
J: TRBJ2-7
D: NA
DNA: TGCGCCAGCAGTGAGGGAGACGGGACCTACGAGCAGTACTTC
CDR3: CASSEGDGTYEQYF

size: NA
V: TRBV28
J: TRBJ2-1
D: TRBD2
DNA: TGTGCCAGCAGTCTAGCGGGGGGTGACAATGAGCAGTTCTTC
CDR3: CASSLAGGDNEQFF

size: many
V: TRBV5-1
J: TRBJ2-7
D: TRBD2
DNA: TGCGCCAGCAGCTTTGATTCGGGAGGAAGCGCCTACGAGCAGTACTTC
CDR3: CASSFDSGGSAYEQYF

size: many
V: TRBV28
J: TRBJ2-2
D: NA
DNA: TGTGCCAGCAGTTCGTTCGGCGGGGAGCTGTTTTTT
CDR3: CASSSFGGELFF

size: NA
V: TRBV28
J: TRBJ1-1
D: TRBD1
DNA: TGTGCCAGCAGGAATGTGGCAGGGGGGATGAACACTGAAGCTTTCTTT
CDR3: CASRNVAGGMNTEAFF

size: many
V: TRBV11-2
J: TRBJ1-1
D: NA
DNA: TGTGCCAGCAGCTCTTCGACAGACACTGTCACCCCTATGGTCACTGAAGCTTTCTTT
CDR3: CASSSSTDTVTPMVTEAFF

size: many
V: TRBV28
J: TRBJ1-3
D: NA
DNA: TGTGCCAGCAGCCATGTTTCTGGAAACACCATATATTTT
CDR3: CASSHVSGNTIYF

size: many
V: TRBV7-9
J: TRBJ2-1
D: NA
DNA: TGTGCCAGCAGCCCCAGCGAGAGGGAATCCTACAATGAGCAGTTCTTC
CDR3: CASSPSERESYNEQFF

size: NA
V: TRBV7-6
J: TRBJ2-1
D: TRBD2
DNA: TGTGCCAGCAGCTTAGGCGGGAGGGCCTCTGAGCAGTTCTTC
CDR3: CASSLGGRASEQFF

size: NA
V: TRBV15
J: TRBJ2-5
D: NA
DNA: TGTGCCACCAGCAGAGATTTGAGCTTGGGAGGCGAGACCCAGTACTTC
CDR3: CATSRDLSLGGETQYF

size: NA
V: TRBV27
J: TRBJ2-1
D: TRBD2
DNA: TGTGCCAGCAGGTTAGCGGGGTACAATGAGCAGGTCTTC
CDR3: CASRLAGYNEQVF

size: many
V: TRBV29-1
J: TRBJ2-7
D: TRBD1
DNA: TGCAGCGCCGATTCCGGGACAGGGTTCTACGAGCAGTACTTC
CDR3: CSADSGTGFYEQYF

size: many
V: TRBV11-2
J: TRBJ1-2
D: TRBD1
DNA: TGTGCCAGCAGCCAGACAGGGCTCCATGGCTACACCTTC
CDR3: CASSQTGLHGYTF

size: many
V: TRBV11-2
J: TRBJ1-2
D: NA
DNA: TGTGCCAGCAGCCTCGCGTTTCGGAGGGCTCGAGACTATGGCTACACCTTC
CDR3: CASSLAFRRARDYGYTF

size: NA
V: TRBV20-1
J: TRBJ2-7
D: TRBD1
DNA: TGCAGTGCTAGAGATGAGGGGGCCTCGGGTGAGCAGTACTTC
CDR3: CSARDEGASGEQYF

size: NA
V: TRBV2
J: TRBJ2-1
D: NA
DNA: TGTGCCAGCAGGCATGTCCGGGGGCGCTACAATGAGCAGTTCTTC
CDR3: CASRHVRGRYNEQFF

size: many
V: TRBV6-2/TRBV6-3
J: TRBJ2-7
D: NA
DNA: TGTGCCAGCAGCTTCCTGCAGGGTGTGGACTACGAGCAGTACTTC
CDR3: CASSFLQGVDYEQYF

size: NA
V: TRBV6-1
J: TRBJ2-1
D: TRBD1
DNA: TGTGCCAGCAGTTGGGGGACAGGGCGGGGTGAGCAGTTCTTC
CDR3: CASSWGTGRGEQFF

size: many
V: TRBV29-1
J: TRBJ2-5
D: TRBD2
DNA: TGCAGCGTTGAAGACCCGACTAGCGGGGCCTTGGAGTACCAAGAGACCCAGTACTTC
CDR3: CSVEDPTSGALEYQETQYF

size: NA
V: TRBV18
J: TRBJ2-3
D: TRBD1
DNA: TGTGCCAGCTCAGACTCGGGACAGGGCGATACGCAGTATTTT
CDR3: CASSDSGQGDTQYF

size: many
V: TRBV7-2
J: TRBJ1-2
D: TRBD1
DNA: TGTGCCAGCAGCTTATCTTACAGGGGTGGCTACACCTTC
CDR3: CASSLSYRGGYTF

size: few
V: TRBV5-8
J: TRBJ1-5
D: TRBD1
DNA: TGTGCCAGCAGCCGACGATGGACAGGTATAACCAATCAGCCCCAGCATTTT
CDR3: CASSRRWTGITNQPQHF

size: many
V: TRBV12-3/TRBV12-4
J: TRBJ1-6
D: NA
DNA: TGTGCCAGTAGTCTTCTCTATAATTCACCCCTCCACTTT
CDR3: CASSLLYNSPLHF

size: NA
V: TRBV28
J: TRBJ1-4
D: NA
DNA: TGTGCCAGCAAGTGGGTTTCAGTTGAAAAACTGTTTTTT
CDR3: CASKWVSVEKLFF

size: many
V: TRBV20-1
J: TRBJ2-7
D: TRBD1
DNA: TGCAGTTCCATCCGGGACAGGGTCGACGAGCAGTACTTC
CDR3: CSSIRDRVDEQYF

size: many
V: TRBV2
J: TRBJ2-1
D: NA
DNA: TGTGCCAGCAGTCTGGCAAGGCGGGACAATGAGCAGTTCTTC
CDR3: CASSLARRDNEQFF

size: few
V: TRBV6-1
J: TRBJ1-2
D: TRBD1
DNA: TGTGCCAGCAGATTGGACAGGGGGCCTGGCTACACCTTC
CDR3: CASRLDRGPGYTF

size: NA
V: TRBV15
J: TRBJ2-1
D: TRBD2
DNA: TGTGCCACCAGCAGAGTTACTAGCGGGAGCAATGAGCAGTTCTTC
CDR3: CATSRVTSGSNEQFF

size: NA
V: TRBV5-1
J: TRBJ1-4
D: NA
DNA: TGCGCCAGCAGCTTGGCTGCAGGACTAATCAATGAAAAACTGTTTTTT
CDR3: CASSLAAGLINEKLFF

size: many
V: TRBV12-3/TRBV12-4
J: TRBJ2-7
D: NA
DNA: TGTGCCAGCAGTTTGCTAGGTACAGGTCGCGAGCAGTACTTC
CDR3: CASSLLGTGREQYF

size: many
V: TRBV3-1
J: TRBJ2-5
D: TRBD2
DNA: TGTGCCAGCAGCCATTCCGCCGGGACGGGAGGGACCCAGTACTTC
CDR3: CASSHSAGTGGTQYF

size: NA
V: TRBV19
J: TRBJ1-1
D: NA
DNA: TGTGCCAGTAGTCCAGAGACTGGAGCTGAAGCTTTCTTT
CDR3: CASSPETGAEAFF

size: many
V: TRBV24-1
J: TRBJ2-3
D: TRBD1
DNA: TGTGCCACCAGTGAGGCCGGGACAGGGGGACGATTTGGCACAGATACGCAGTATTTT
CDR3: CATSEAGTGGRFGTDTQYF

size: many
V: TRBV28
J: TRBJ1-5
D: NA
DNA: TGTGCCAGCAGTTTAGGGCGGGTATACCAGCCCCAGCATTTT
CDR3: CASSLGRVYQPQHF